What follows are 18 T cell receptor beta chains derived from one specimen sequenced in a study of tissue T cells after allogeneic stem cell transplantation. Sequencing used immunoSEQ multiplex PCR; TCRdb keeps in-frame clones, though not all of them. Among 700 to 850 clones listed, under 55% were seen once. Sequenced material: ileal tissue, taken at autopsy. These receptors originate from a female patient aged 40-69 years with steroid-refractory graft-versus-host disease after an allogeneic stem cell transplant. A subset of T cells may come from the graft donor.

This chain connects TRBV18 to TRBJ1-2; 7 bases line up with TRBD1. The junction had 9 bases not matched to a gene; V was cut back by 6 bases and J by 5 bases. The CDR3 totals 14 residues. Germline V gene sequence: CDR1 KGHSH, CDR2 LQKENI. The CDR3 bases are TGTGCCAGCTCCGGGACAGCCTTAGGGTATGGCTACACCTTC. It specifies CASSGTALGYGYTF.

This chain joins TRBV4-1 and TRBJ2-2; D gene unclear. V lost 1 base to trimming and J lost 4 bases, with 7 bases between them. The CDR3 length is 14 residues. In germline, CDR1 is MGHRA, CDR2 YSYEKL. The CDR3 sequence: CASSQVGSTGELFF. CDR3 bases: TGCGCCAGCAGCCAAGTTGGCAGCACCGGGGAGCTGTTTTTT.

This clone is categorized as medium-sized. This chain connects TRBV14 to TRBJ2-1; 9 bases match TRBD2. This CDR3 contains 17 residues. Trimming took 3 bases from V and 0 from J; bases not matched to a gene: 6. From germline, CDR1 is SGHDN and CDR2 FVKESK. The CDR3 loop reads CASSQASGASSYNEQFF. In nucleotides, the CDR3 is TGTGCCAGCAGCCAGGCTAGCGGGGCCAGCTCCTACAATGAGCAGTTCTTC. Filled out from reference TRBV14 and TRBJ2-1, the complete variable domain reads EAGVTQFPSHSVIEKGQTVTLRCDPISGHDNLYWYRRVMGKEIKFLLHFVKESKQDESGMPNNRFLAERTGGTYSTLKVQPAELEDSGVYFCASSQASGASSYNEQFFGPGTRLTVL.

V gene TRBV7-2 combines with J gene TRBJ1-3; D remains unclear. The CDR3 extends over 13 amino acids. V lost 4 bases and J lost 4, with 8 bases in between. CDR1 and CDR2 (germline): SGHTA, FQGNSA. DNA for the CDR3: TGTGCCAGCAGCTCAGGTCCGGGAAACACCATATATTTT. Protein: CASSSGPGNTIYF.

This clone is large in the sample. The chain combines TRBV30 with TRBJ2-2; no definite D call. Per the germline V gene, CDR1 is GTSNPN and CDR2 is SVGIG (reference sequence). The CDR3 has 13 amino acids. The germline V and J ends were trimmed by 3 bases and 6 bases, with 11 bases remaining between them. The CDR3 is CAWSVSWAGELFF. In DNA, the CDR3 is TGTGCCTGGAGCGTCTCATGGGCCGGGGAGCTGTTTTTT.

This clone is classed as medium-sized (0.01 to 0.1%). The chain links TRBV10-3 to TRBJ1-5; possible D gene TRBD1, 5 bases. The CDR3 length is 14 residues. V shed 0 bases and J shed 6 bases, with 9 bases lying between them. The germline V gene has CDR1 ENHRY and CDR2 SYGVKD. CDR3 residues: CAISESKGSQPQHF. For the CDR3, the DNA is TGTGCCATCAGTGAGTCGAAGGGGAGTCAGCCCCAGCATTTT.

In its sample, this clone ranks as large. The rearrangement links TRBV6-2 or TRBV6-3 to TRBJ2-2, with 7 bases aligning to TRBD1. Germline loops: CDR1 MNHEY, CDR2 SVGEGT. The V gene end was trimmed by 2 bases and the J gene end by 3 bases; junction bases not matched to a gene: 6. The CDR3 has 16 residues. CDR3 DNA sequence: TGTGCCAGCAGTTACCGACGGACAGGTTACACCGGGGAGCTGTTTTTT. Amino acids: CASSYRRTGYTGELFF.

This clone is judged large. This chain uses TRBV25-1 with TRBJ2-7, with D perhaps TRBD2 (6 bases). The length of the CDR3 is 12 residues. The V end lost 3 bases, the J end lost 4 bases, and 7 bases lay between the germline ends. Germline assignment: CDR1 MGHDK and CDR2 SYGVNS. The CDR3 nucleotides read TGTGCCAGCAGTGACCGGGGGTACGAGCAGTACTTC. This sequence encodes CASSDRGYEQYF.

A few counts support this clone. The chain recombines TRBV4-1 with TRBJ1-1; no clear D. Trimming left V 1 base short and J 11 bases short, with 14 bases between. Per the germline V gene, CDR1 is MGHRA and CDR2 is YSYEKL. The CDR3 loop spans 13 amino acids. CDR3 in amino acids: CASSQGRSYEAFF. The CDR3 DNA is TGCGCCAGCAGCCAAGGCCGGTCCTACGAGGCTTTCTTT.

This rearrangement joins TRBV27 to TRBJ2-3, with D possibly matching TRBD1 (7 bases). The V end lost 5 bases, the J end lost 3 bases, and 18 bases lay between the germline ends. The CDR3 is made up of 16 amino acids. The germline CDR1 and CDR2 sequences are MNHEY and SMNVEV (reference sequence). The CDR3 spells CASSPRQGGLTDTQYF. Here the CDR3 DNA reads TGTGCCAGCAGTCCCCGGCAGGGGGGTCTGACAGATACGCAGTATTTT.

This chain uses TRBV6-5 with TRBJ2-7; possibly TRBD1 for D (5 bases). Per the germline V gene, CDR1 is MNHEY and CDR2 is SVGAGI. The CDR3 spans 13 residues. The V end was cut by 0 bases, the J end by 6 bases, with 9 bases between. Written as DNA, the CDR3 is TGTGCCAGCAGTTACTCGCGCAGGGTCGAGCAGTACTTC. Protein: CASSYSRRVEQYF.

The CDR3 bases are TGTGCCAGTAGTATAGGACAGGGGGCAAGGGGTGGCTACACCTTC. The encoded protein is CASSIGQGARGGYTF. The V gene is TRBV19, the J gene TRBJ1-2; TRBD1 matches at 10 bases. CDR3 size: 15 residues. Germline loops: CDR1 LNHDA, CDR2 SQIVND (reference sequence). J gave up 7 bases and V 1 base, and 6 bases lay outside the gene matches. Filled out from reference TRBV19 and TRBJ1-2, the complete variable domain reads DGGITQSPKYLFRKEGQNVTLSCEQNLNHDAMYWYRQDPGQGLRLIYYSQIVNDFQKGDIAEGYSVSREKKESFPLTVTSAQKNPTAFYLCASSIGQGARGGYTFGSGTRLTVV.

The chain links TRBV5-4 to TRBJ2-2; D unresolved. V lost 0 bases and J lost 7, with 10 bases in between. Germline V gene sequence: CDR1 SGHNT, CDR2 YYREEE (reference sequence). CDR3 size: 14 residues. The CDR3 region is CASSLEAGLGELFF. The CDR3 coding sequence is TGTGCCAGCAGCTTGGAGGCAGGTCTCGGGGAGCTGTTTTTT. Drawing the rest from reference TRBV5-4 and TRBJ2-2, the complete variable domain is ETGVTQSPTHLIKTRGQQVTLRCSSQSGHNTVSWYQQALGQGPQFIFQYYREEENGRGNFPPRFSGLQFPNYSSELNVNALELDDSALYLCASSLEAGLGELFFGEGSRLTVL.

The chain combines TRBV9 with TRBJ2-5; unclear D gene. The CDR3 totals 15 residues. Germline lookup yields CDR1 SGDLS and CDR2 YYNGEE. V gave up 0 bases and J gave up 5 bases, with 14 bases separating them. The CDR3 loop is CASSVGSKSTETQYF. The CDR3 nucleotides read TGTGCCAGCAGCGTAGGGTCCAAGTCTACGGAGACCCAGTACTTC.

On this clone: The same CDR3 is also encoded by other DNA sequences in this sample. The chain carries TRBV7-2 and TRBJ2-2, with TRBD1 matching over 9 bases. Losses at the gene ends were 6 bases for V and 8 bases for J; bases not matched to a gene: 10. CDR1 and CDR2 from the germline V gene are SGHTA and FQGNSA. The CDR3 spans 15 residues. CDR3 residues: CASSLLGQGLGELFF. DNA of the CDR3: TGTGCCAGCAGTTTATTAGGACAGGGGTTAGGGGAGCTGTTTTTT.

This clone was seen a handful of times. This chain uses TRBV20-1 with TRBJ1-2, with D uncertain. The CDR3 consists of 12 residues. V lost 6 bases and J 8 bases, leaving 16 bases between the germline ends. The V gene's germline CDR1 is DFQATT and CDR2 SNEGSKA (reference sequence). The CDR3 reads CSASTATGGYTF. The DNA of the CDR3 is TGCAGTGCCAGTACAGCCACGGGGGGCTACACCTTC.

This chain links TRBV18 with TRBJ2-5, with D possibly TRBD2 on 6 matching bases. CDR1 and CDR2 from the germline V gene are KGHSH and LQKENI. The CDR3 has 15 residues. V was shortened by 2 bases and J by 5 bases, with 15 bases between the two germline ends. The CDR3 spells CASSPWRGSGETQYF. The CDR3 DNA reads TGTGCCAGCTCACCATGGAGGGGCTCTGGGGAGACCCAGTACTTC.

This chain joins TRBV2 and TRBJ2-1; D is perhaps TRBD2 (5 bases). The germline gives CDR1 SNHLY, CDR2 FYNNEI. The V gene lost 8 bases and the J gene lost 0 bases, with 14 bases spanning the gap. The CDR3 length is 15 residues. The CDR3 spells CASLRASHSYNEQFF. CDR3 bases: TGTGCCAGCCTGAGGGCTAGCCACTCCTACAATGAGCAGTTCTTC.